This section outlines one T cell receptor beta chain sequence together with its context. Using immunoSEQ multiplex PCR, the repertoire was profiled, and TCRdb retains in-frame clones only, with some absent. Among roughly 420,000 clones listed, around 87% were seen once. Regarding treatment: roughly 19 received Ad26.COV2.S at low or high dose, single or two shots; roughly 5 received placebo; per-sample allocation not given. Vaccine and placebo recipients were sampled on day 63 after the first injection. This sample was taken from a study of Ad26.COV2.S vaccination and SARS-CoV-2 variants. The TCR was taken from a person aged 18 to 59 who received the Ad26.COV2.S COVID-19 vaccine or a placebo. This material consisted of peripheral blood, taken in a trial of Ad26.COV2.S vaccine versus placebo.

The CDR3 loop reads CASSAYREGDTEAFF. CDR3 nucleotides: TGTGCCAGCAGCGCATACAGGGAGGGGGACACTGAAGCTTTCTTT. The rearrangement links TRBV9 to TRBJ1-1; D perhaps matches TRBD1 (6 bases). V lost 3 bases, J lost 3 bases, and 15 bases lay in between. Per the germline V gene, CDR1 is SGDLS and CDR2 is YYNGEE. The CDR3 covers 15 residues.